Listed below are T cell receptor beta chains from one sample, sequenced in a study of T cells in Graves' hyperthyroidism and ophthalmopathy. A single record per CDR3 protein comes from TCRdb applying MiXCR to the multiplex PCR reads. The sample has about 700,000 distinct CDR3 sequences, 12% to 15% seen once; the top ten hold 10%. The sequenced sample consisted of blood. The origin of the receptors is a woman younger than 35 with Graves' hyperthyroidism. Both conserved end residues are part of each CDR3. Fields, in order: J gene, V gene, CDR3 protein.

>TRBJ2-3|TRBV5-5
CASSLQGDSTDTQYF
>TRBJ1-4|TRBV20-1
CSAIQSTNEKLFF
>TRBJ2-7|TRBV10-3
CAISELAGGEQYF
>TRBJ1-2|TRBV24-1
CATSDPHTGPATNYGYTF
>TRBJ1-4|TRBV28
CASSYSILKKLFF
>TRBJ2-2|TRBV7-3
CASSLNPVGTGELFF
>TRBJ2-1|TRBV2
CASSAGLAGLDEQFF
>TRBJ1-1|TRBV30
CAWSVGTGEAFF
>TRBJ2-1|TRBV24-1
CATSWGGLYNEQFF
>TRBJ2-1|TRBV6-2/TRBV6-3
CASSRPQGNQFF
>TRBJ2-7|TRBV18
CASSPSIAGSEQYF
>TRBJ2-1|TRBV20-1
CSAHGGSSYNEQFF
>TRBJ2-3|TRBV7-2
CASSLVRGTDTQYF
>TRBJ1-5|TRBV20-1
CSASLGRGPYNSNQPQHF
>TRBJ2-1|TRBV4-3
CASSHGTSGNNEQFF
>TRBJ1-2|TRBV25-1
CASSESGRSFDYGYTF
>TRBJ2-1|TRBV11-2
CASSLLIPEQFF
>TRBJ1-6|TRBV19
CASSPRAGENSPLHF
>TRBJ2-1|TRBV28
CASKEAGVGYNEQFF
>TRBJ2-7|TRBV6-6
CASSYSNEGQPYEQYF
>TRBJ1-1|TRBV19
CASRQRHLNTEAFF
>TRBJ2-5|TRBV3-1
CASSHLQETQYF
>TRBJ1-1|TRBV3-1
CASSRIQNTEAFF
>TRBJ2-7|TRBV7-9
CASSLGASSYEQYF
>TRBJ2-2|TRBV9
CASTLGENTGELFF
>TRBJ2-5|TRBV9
CASSVEDSGMAQYF
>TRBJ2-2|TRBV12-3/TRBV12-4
CASSLPRLYTGELFF
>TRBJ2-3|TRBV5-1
CASSPEPSTDTQYF
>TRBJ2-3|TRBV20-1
CSRQHTDTQYF
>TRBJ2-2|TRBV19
CASRVGQLGSGELFF
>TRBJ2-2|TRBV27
CATKPGPLKGPNTGELFF
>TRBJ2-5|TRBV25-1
CASSDTDPAGTVGAQYF
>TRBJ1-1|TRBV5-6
CASSREGGDVTEAFF
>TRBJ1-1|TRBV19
CASSILFRNTEAFF
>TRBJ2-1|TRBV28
CASSPYRDYYNEQFF
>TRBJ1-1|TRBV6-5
CASSSRENTEAFF
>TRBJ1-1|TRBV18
CASSETGANEAFF
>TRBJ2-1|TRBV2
CASSAQGAKYNEQFF
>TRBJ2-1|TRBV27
CASSYGGPYNEQFF
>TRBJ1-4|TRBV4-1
CASSQDRGRQTEKLFF
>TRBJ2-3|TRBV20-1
CSATPSGASTDTQYF
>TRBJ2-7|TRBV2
CASSRDDYEQYF
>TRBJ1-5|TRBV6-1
CASSRVVSRGMGQPQHF
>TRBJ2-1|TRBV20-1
CSARSLAGGHNEQFF
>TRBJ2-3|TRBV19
CASSEGASTDTQYF